Following are 21 T cell receptor beta chains from one sample sequenced in a study of shared clonotypes between healthy human individuals. The naive CD8 population came from CD45RO-negative cells selected for CCR7, without terminally differentiated effector memory CD45RA+ cells. Clones were sequenced by immunoSEQ multiplex PCR, and TCRdb holds only the in-frame ones, with some missing. The sample yields hundreds of thousands of clones, roughly 98% seen once. Sequences were obtained from naive CD8+ T cells sorted from blood. The receptor set was obtained from a man aged 30 to 39 in good health.

In this sample, this clone turned up once. V usage is TRBV27 and J usage is TRBJ1-5; the D is unclear. The CDR3 loop spans 15 amino acids. V was clipped by 7 bases and J by 2 bases, with 15 bases between them. Germline loops: CDR1 MNHEY, CDR2 SMNVEV (reference sequence). The CDR3: CASTAWASGNQPQHF. The CDR3 bases are TGTGCCAGCACCGCTTGGGCTTCGGGCAATCAGCCCCAGCATTTT.

This CDR3 reads CASSEFVRNEQFF. The CDR3 bases are TGTGCCAGCAGTGAATTCGTGCGCAATGAGCAGTTCTTC. The chain links TRBV6-1 to TRBJ2-1; no clear D. The germline V gene has CDR1 MNHNS and CDR2 SASEGT. V lost 2 bases and J 6 bases, leaving 8 bases between the germline ends. The CDR3 is 13 amino acids.

V usage is TRBV29-1 and J usage is TRBJ2-2; D gene uncertain. Germline V gene lookup returns CDR1 SQVTM and CDR2 ANQGSEA. The CDR3 extends over 13 amino acids. V shed 4 bases and J shed 2 bases, with 8 bases lying between them. Here the CDR3 reads CSVAWGNTGELFF. In DNA, the CDR3 is TGCAGCGTTGCTTGGGGAAACACCGGGGAGCTGTTTTTT.

CDR3 nucleotides: TGTGCCATCAATGGCGAGCATTCCTACGAGCAGTACTTC. It yields the protein CAINGEHSYEQYF. V is TRBV10-3 and J is TRBJ2-7; D not certain. The ends were cut back, 7 bases at V and 1 base at J, with 11 bases in the middle. This CDR3 is built from 13 residues. Germline V lookup: CDR1 ENHRY, CDR2 SYGVKD.

The J gene is TRBJ1-2, the V gene TRBV12-5; D is unresolved. Germline lookup yields CDR1 LGHNT and CDR2 FRNRAP. This CDR3 is built from 15 residues. Trimming left V 5 bases short and J 8 bases short, with 21 bases between. The CDR3 loop reads CASGNEGFPWEGYTF. The CDR3, as DNA: TGTGCTAGTGGTAATGAAGGCTTCCCTTGGGAAGGCTACACCTTC. Full variable domain (outside the CDR3, taken from reference TRBV12-5 and TRBJ1-2): DARVTQTPRHKVTEMGQEVTMRCQPILGHNTVFWYRQTMMQGLELLAYFRNRAPLDDSGMPKDRFSAEMPDATLATLKIQPSEPRDSAVYFCASGNEGFPWEGYTFGSGTRLTVV.

The V and J genes are TRBV4-1 and TRBJ2-1; D ambiguous. Germline assignment: CDR1 MGHRA and CDR2 YSYEKL. The CDR3 contains 13 residues. Trimming removed 0 bases at V and 7 bases at J, with 7 bases between. This CDR3 reads CASSQEVTNEQFF. CDR3 coding DNA: TGCGCCAGCAGCCAAGAAGTGACAAATGAGCAGTTCTTC.

The rearrangement joins TRBV18 to TRBJ2-6; the D is unclear. The V gene's germline CDR1 is KGHSH and CDR2 LQKENI. Trimming removed 3 bases at V and 3 bases at J, with 3 bases between. The CDR3 is 13 amino acids. The CDR3 loop reads CASSPGGANVLTF. CDR3 nucleotide sequence: TGTGCCAGCTCACCGGGTGGGGCCAACGTCCTGACTTTC.

This clone was recorded a few times. J is TRBJ1-5 and V is TRBV23-1; unclear D gene. TRBV23-1 falls under the ORF class, with uncertain function. V lost 2 bases and J 4 bases, leaving 6 bases between the germline ends. This CDR3 contains 13 residues. Written as DNA, the CDR3 is TGCGCCAGCAGTCAAGACACTAATCAGCCCCAGCATTTT. Translating gives CASSQDTNQPQHF.

In its sample, this clone was seen once. The rearrangement uses TRBV10-3 and TRBJ2-1; 8 bases match TRBD1. Germline V gives CDR1 ENHRY, CDR2 SYGVKD. CDR3 length equals 16 residues. V shed 4 bases, J shed 2 bases, and the junction held 7 bases outside the gene matches. CDR3 DNA sequence: TGTGCCATCAGTGTCACGACAGGGGAGGCCTACAATGAGCAGTTCTTC. Translation gives CAISVTTGEAYNEQFF.

This sequence joins TRBV29-1 and TRBJ2-1, with D tentatively TRBD1 (5 bases). The CDR3 contains 13 residues. Germline values: CDR1 SQVTM, CDR2 ANQGSEA. Trimming left V 2 bases short and J 7 bases short, with 12 bases between. CDR3: CSVEFQGRNEQFF. For the CDR3, the DNA is TGCAGCGTTGAATTCCAGGGAAGGAATGAGCAGTTCTTC.

The V and J genes are TRBV2 and TRBJ2-7; perhaps TRBD2 as D (6 bases). Germline V gene lookup returns CDR1 SNHLY and CDR2 FYNNEI. Trimming stripped 4 bases from V and 1 base from J, with 11 bases between. The CDR3 contains 14 residues. DNA for the CDR3: TGTGCCAGCAGTGTTGCGGGGACGTCCTACGAGCAGTACTTC. This sequence encodes CASSVAGTSYEQYF.

The chain links TRBV4-3 to TRBJ2-5, with 7 bases fitting TRBD1. Germline V lookup: CDR1 LGHNA, CDR2 YSLEER. The CDR3 loop spans 15 amino acids. V was clipped by 3 bases and J by 7 bases; unmatched bases: 11. CDR3 DNA sequence: TGCGCCAGCAGCCAGGCGACAGGGTTGATGGTGACCCAGTACTTC. The encoded protein is CASSQATGLMVTQYF.

V usage is TRBV4-3 and J usage is TRBJ1-5; TRBD1 matches at 10 bases. CDR3 length: 14 residues. Trimming cost V 4 bases and J 7 bases; bases outside gene matches: 4. Germline V gives CDR1 LGHNA, CDR2 YSLEER. In DNA, the CDR3 is TGCGCCAGCAGCCCGGGGACAGGGGAACAGCCCCAGCATTTT. The encoded protein is CASSPGTGEQPQHF.

This chain links TRBV29-1 with TRBJ2-7; D is undetermined. The ends were cut back, 1 base at V and 4 bases at J, with 8 bases in the middle. The CDR3 is 12 residues long. The germline gives CDR1 SQVTM, CDR2 ANQGSEA. The CDR3 protein is CSVEGAAYEQYF. Written as DNA, the CDR3 is TGCAGCGTTGAAGGAGCCGCGTACGAGCAGTACTTC.

The V call is TRBV6-5, the J call TRBJ2-1; 7 bases align to TRBD2. V was clipped by 4 bases and J by 10 bases; unmatched bases: 7. The CDR3 sequence is 13 residues long. The germline CDR1 and CDR2 sequences are MNHEY and SVGAGI. The CDR3 DNA is TGTGCCAGCAGTTCTAGCGGCGGAGGGGAGCAGTTCTTC. This encodes CASSSSGGGEQFF.

Details on this clone: The identical CDR3 is also encoded by other nucleotide sequences in the sample. The chain links TRBV7-9 to TRBJ2-7; D gene unclear. Between the trimmed V and J ends, which lost 5 bases and 0 bases, there was a span of 11 bases. The CDR3 sequence is 14 residues long. Looked up from germline, CDR1 is SEHNR and CDR2 is FQNEAQ (reference sequence). CDR3 in amino acids: CASSRPGGSYEQYF. CDR3 sequence (DNA): TGTGCCAGCAGCCGCCCTGGCGGCTCCTACGAGCAGTACTTC.

J is TRBJ2-2 and V is TRBV9; a possible D gene is TRBD1 (6 bases). In germline, CDR1 is SGDLS, CDR2 YYNGEE. This CDR3 is built from 14 residues. V shed 1 base and J shed 3 bases, with 7 bases lying between them. For the CDR3, the DNA is TGTGCCAGCAGCGTATACAGGGACACCGGGGAGCTGTTTTTT. It specifies CASSVYRDTGELFF.

In the case of this clone: This sample also contains other DNA sequences that code for the same CDR3. The chain is built from TRBV7-9 and TRBJ2-1; no clear D gene. The CDR3 contains 10 residues. Germline assignment: CDR1 SEHNR and CDR2 FQNEAQ (reference sequence). V was shortened by 5 bases and J by 6 bases, with 2 bases between the two germline ends. In DNA form, the CDR3 reads TGTGCCAGCAGCATCAATGAGCAGTTCTTC. This codes for CASSINEQFF.

This clone is a singleton in its sample. V usage is TRBV2 and J usage is TRBJ1-4; D uncertain. This CDR3 has 14 residues. CDR1 and CDR2 (germline): SNHLY, FYNNEI. V gave up 2 bases and J gave up 3 bases, with 7 bases separating them. The CDR3 region is CASSEIQPNEKLFF. CDR3 bases: TGTGCCAGCAGTGAAATTCAGCCTAATGAAAAACTGTTTTTT.

The CDR3: CASKRGQAISYEQYF. CDR3 in DNA: TGTGCCAGCAAGAGAGGCCAGGCGATTTCCTACGAGCAGTACTTC. The V and J genes are TRBV6-1 and TRBJ2-7; D remains ambiguous. Trimming shortened V by 7 bases and J by 1 base, and 17 bases separated the two germline ends. CDR3 length: 15 amino acids. Germline CDR1 is MNHNS and CDR2 is SASEGT.

This clone was counted a single time. The rearrangement links TRBV27 to TRBJ2-3; possibly TRBD1 for D (5 bases). Trimming stripped 6 bases from V and 6 bases from J, with 22 bases between. The germline gives CDR1 MNHEY, CDR2 SMNVEV (reference sequence). The CDR3 extends over 16 amino acids. CDR3 DNA: TGTGCCAGCAGATGGAGTAGTGCAGGGCCCGGGGATACGCAGTATTTT. Amino acid sequence: CASRWSSAGPGDTQYF.